This T cell receptor (beta chain) was obtained from a study of blood T cell repertoires in COVID-19. Study overall: PBMCs, B-cell-depleted T cells, or T cells provided the cDNA or gDNA that made up the material.

There are 17 residues in the CDR3. CDR1 is SGHRS and CDR2 is YFSETQ in the germline V gene. Trimming removed 2 bases from V and 2 bases from J; junction bases left unmatched: 9. The method was immunoSEQ multiplex PCR; TCRdb's version includes in-frame clones alone and lacks a portion of them. The sample lists 280,000 or so clones, around 91% occurring once. The receptor was isolated from a woman aged 60-75 years with acute or convalescent COVID-19. V is TRBV5-1 and J is TRBJ2-2; 7 positions agree with TRBD1. The specimen sequenced was peripheral blood. CDR3 nucleotide sequence: TGCGCCAGCAGCTTTCAGCTCGGGACAGACAACACCGGGGAGCTGTTTTTT. Translated, it gives CASSFQLGTDNTGELFF.